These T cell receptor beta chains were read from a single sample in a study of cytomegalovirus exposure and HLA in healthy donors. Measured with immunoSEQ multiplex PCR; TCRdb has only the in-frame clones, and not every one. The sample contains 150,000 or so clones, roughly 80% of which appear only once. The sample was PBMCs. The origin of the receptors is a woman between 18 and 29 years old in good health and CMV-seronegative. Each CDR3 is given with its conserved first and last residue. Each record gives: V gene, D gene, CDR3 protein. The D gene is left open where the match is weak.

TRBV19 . CASSIARGVSTGELFF
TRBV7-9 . CASSLGLQTEAFF
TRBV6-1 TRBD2 CASSPAGGVTDTQYF
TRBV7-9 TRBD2 CASWGGDEQYF
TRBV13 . CASSLGAVLNTEAFF
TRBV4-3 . CASSQDIVEYNEQFF
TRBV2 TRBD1 CASSPRATGRADTQYF
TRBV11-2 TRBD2 CASSKGTSGTNEQFF
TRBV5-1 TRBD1 CASSFDRVYEQYF
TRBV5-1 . CASSLEPGANYGYTF
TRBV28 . CASSLFPTGSSEGYTF
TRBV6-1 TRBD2 CASSELSGSGDEQFF
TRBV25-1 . CASSEADTNEKLFF
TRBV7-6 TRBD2 CASSGTGGRVYEQYF
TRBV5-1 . CASSLELGDTQYF
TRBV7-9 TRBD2 CAISSGTSGSFYEQYF
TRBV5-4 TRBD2 CASSRGRSGGFYEQYF
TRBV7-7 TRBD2 CASSLGLAGVETQYF
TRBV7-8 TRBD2 CASSTRLAGGVGNEQFF
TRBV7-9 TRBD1 CSSSSNKGQVGDSIGYTF
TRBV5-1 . CASRFYSLTAGELFF
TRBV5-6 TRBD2 CASSLGASGRAGQFF
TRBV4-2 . CASSQQPSSYNEQFF